This is a list of T cell receptor beta chains from one sample in a study of T cell responses to AZD1222 COVID-19 vaccine. This table comes from immunoSEQ multiplex PCR, and its TCRdb copy is limited to in-frame clones, with some not included. The sample contains about 150,000 clones, about 91% of which appear only once. The sample here was peripheral blood, taken on day 0 of AZD1222 vaccination. The origin of the receptors is an adult in good health. CDR3s include the opening cysteine and the closing phenylalanine or tryptophan.

cdr3_aa: CASSDRPERLDTQYF
v_call: TRBV9
j_call: TRBJ2-3

cdr3_aa: CAISGGREGGYTF
v_call: TRBV10-3
j_call: TRBJ1-2

cdr3_aa: CASSSPPGTPGAGNTIYF
v_call: TRBV11-2
j_call: TRBJ1-3

cdr3_aa: CATPGGGAKDTQYF
v_call: TRBV7-9
j_call: TRBJ2-3

cdr3_aa: CASGFPTQGDRETQYF
v_call: TRBV12-5
j_call: TRBJ2-5

cdr3_aa: CATQPSQGPFGNYGYTF
v_call: TRBV28
j_call: TRBJ1-2

cdr3_aa: CATSRTGQETQYF
v_call: TRBV15
j_call: TRBJ2-5

cdr3_aa: CAIKYRYNEKLFF
v_call: TRBV10-1
j_call: TRBJ1-4

cdr3_aa: CASSRWVGRDSPLHF
v_call: TRBV3-1/TRBV3-2
j_call: TRBJ1-6

cdr3_aa: CASSDRGVNTIYF
v_call: TRBV2
j_call: TRBJ1-3

cdr3_aa: CASSLVAGGPNYNEQFF
v_call: TRBV7-7
j_call: TRBJ2-1

cdr3_aa: CASSLRTGVASRNTEAFF
v_call: TRBV11-2
j_call: TRBJ1-1

cdr3_aa: CASSATNRVDYEQYF
v_call: TRBV9
j_call: TRBJ2-7

cdr3_aa: CASSMRDRGNTEAFF
v_call: TRBV19
j_call: TRBJ1-1

cdr3_aa: CASSAGSYNSPLHF
v_call: TRBV19
j_call: TRBJ1-6

cdr3_aa: CASSFYSEGYTF
v_call: TRBV28
j_call: TRBJ1-2

cdr3_aa: CASGQAGGKTGELFF
v_call: TRBV12-5
j_call: TRBJ2-2

cdr3_aa: CASRGDFFPYEQYF
v_call: TRBV6-5
j_call: TRBJ2-7

cdr3_aa: CASSAGSQYF
v_call: TRBV10-2
j_call: TRBJ2-5

cdr3_aa: CASSRRGRGVWDEQFF
v_call: TRBV9
j_call: TRBJ2-1

cdr3_aa: CASSSGYGGGYNEQFF
v_call: TRBV6-2/TRBV6-3
j_call: TRBJ2-1

cdr3_aa: CASQEVYGYTF
v_call: TRBV25-1
j_call: TRBJ1-2

cdr3_aa: CASSRRLAGGPSGETQYF
v_call: TRBV3-1/TRBV3-2
j_call: TRBJ2-5

cdr3_aa: CASSPSGLAGADTQYF
v_call: TRBV10-1
j_call: TRBJ2-3

cdr3_aa: CAWTPSLPNTEAFF
v_call: TRBV30
j_call: TRBJ1-1

cdr3_aa: CASSLLDRQYF
v_call: TRBV5-4
j_call: TRBJ2-3

cdr3_aa: CASSLALGPPTSNTIYF
v_call: TRBV7-2
j_call: TRBJ1-3

cdr3_aa: CASSPTVNYGYTF
v_call: TRBV12-3/TRBV12-4
j_call: TRBJ1-2

cdr3_aa: CASRRPGLNTEAFF
v_call: TRBV19
j_call: TRBJ1-1

cdr3_aa: CASSQVQGDPRYF
v_call: TRBV14
j_call: TRBJ2-7

cdr3_aa: CASRRDRVDTEAFF
v_call: TRBV5-1
j_call: TRBJ1-1

cdr3_aa: CASSIGTPDQETQYF
v_call: TRBV7-2
j_call: TRBJ2-5

cdr3_aa: CASSSGLAGDRETQYF
v_call: TRBV5-1
j_call: TRBJ2-5

cdr3_aa: CASSSTNSYEQYF
v_call: TRBV27
j_call: TRBJ2-7

cdr3_aa: CASSPGTSGNEQFF
v_call: TRBV7-3
j_call: TRBJ2-1

cdr3_aa: CASSLTQGEPEQFF
v_call: TRBV11-2
j_call: TRBJ2-1

cdr3_aa: CASSRYEGEQFF
v_call: TRBV19
j_call: TRBJ2-1

cdr3_aa: CASSSRSWSTDTQYF
v_call: TRBV5-6
j_call: TRBJ2-3

cdr3_aa: CASRAALAGEETQYF
v_call: TRBV6-6
j_call: TRBJ2-5

cdr3_aa: CASSLMSQETQYF
v_call: TRBV5-6
j_call: TRBJ2-5

cdr3_aa: CASSQERRRSAGGLNEQFF
v_call: TRBV3-1/TRBV3-2
j_call: TRBJ2-1

cdr3_aa: CASSFDSAWPQHF
v_call: TRBV27
j_call: TRBJ1-5